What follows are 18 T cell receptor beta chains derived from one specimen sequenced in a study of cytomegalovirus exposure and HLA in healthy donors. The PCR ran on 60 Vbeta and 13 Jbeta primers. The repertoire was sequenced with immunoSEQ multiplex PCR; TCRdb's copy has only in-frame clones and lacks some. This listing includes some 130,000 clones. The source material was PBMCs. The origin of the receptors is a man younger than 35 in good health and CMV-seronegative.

CDR3: CASSVSGDTQYF. CDR3 DNA sequence: TGTGCCAGTAGTGTTAGCGGGGATACGCAGTATTTT. This sequence joins TRBV19 and TRBJ2-3; 7 bases are shared with TRBD2. Germline V CDR1 and CDR2: LNHDA, SQIVND (reference sequence). The CDR3 loop spans 12 amino acids. V lost 5 bases and J lost 6; bases outside the gene matches: 2.

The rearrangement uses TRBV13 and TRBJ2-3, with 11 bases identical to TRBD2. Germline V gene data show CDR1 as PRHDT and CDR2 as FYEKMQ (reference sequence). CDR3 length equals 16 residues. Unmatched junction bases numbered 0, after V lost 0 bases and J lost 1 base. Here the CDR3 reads CASSLGLAGGTDTQYF. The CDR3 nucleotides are TGTGCCAGCAGCTTAGGACTAGCGGGGGGCACAGATACGCAGTATTTT.

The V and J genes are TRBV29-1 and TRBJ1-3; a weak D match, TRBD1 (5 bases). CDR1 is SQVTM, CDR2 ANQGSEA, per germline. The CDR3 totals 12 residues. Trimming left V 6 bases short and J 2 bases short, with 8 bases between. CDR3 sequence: CSVQGAGNTIYF. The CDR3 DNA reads TGCAGCGTGCAGGGTGCTGGAAACACCATATATTTT.

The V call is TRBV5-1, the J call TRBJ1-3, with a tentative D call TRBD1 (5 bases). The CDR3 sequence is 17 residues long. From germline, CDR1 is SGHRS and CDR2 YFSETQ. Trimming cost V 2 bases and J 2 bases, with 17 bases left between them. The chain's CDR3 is CASSLGTFGGAGNTIYF. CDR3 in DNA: TGCGCCAGCAGCTTAGGGACGTTCGGGGGGGCTGGAAACACCATATATTTT.

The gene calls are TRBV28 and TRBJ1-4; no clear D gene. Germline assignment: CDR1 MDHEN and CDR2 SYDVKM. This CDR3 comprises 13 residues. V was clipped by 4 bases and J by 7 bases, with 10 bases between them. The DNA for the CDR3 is TGTGCCAGCAGTTCGGGGATGGGTGAAAAACTGTTTTTT. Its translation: CASSSGMGEKLFF.

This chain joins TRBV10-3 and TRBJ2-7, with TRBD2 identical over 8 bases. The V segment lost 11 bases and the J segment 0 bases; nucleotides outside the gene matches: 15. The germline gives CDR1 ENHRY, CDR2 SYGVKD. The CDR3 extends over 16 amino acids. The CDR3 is CAVSGGDTVYSYEQYF. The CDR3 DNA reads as TGTGCCGTATCGGGGGGGGATACGGTTTACTCCTACGAGCAGTACTTC.

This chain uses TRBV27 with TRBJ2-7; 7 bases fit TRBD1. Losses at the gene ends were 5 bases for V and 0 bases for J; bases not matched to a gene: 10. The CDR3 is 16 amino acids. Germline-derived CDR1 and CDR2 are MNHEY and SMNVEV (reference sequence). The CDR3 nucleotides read TGTGCCAGCAGTATTAACGACAGGGCGGTCTCCTACGAGCAGTACTTC. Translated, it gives CASSINDRAVSYEQYF.

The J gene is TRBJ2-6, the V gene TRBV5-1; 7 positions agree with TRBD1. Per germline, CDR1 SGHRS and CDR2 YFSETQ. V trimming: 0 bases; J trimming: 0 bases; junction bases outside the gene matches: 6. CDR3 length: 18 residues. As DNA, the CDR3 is TGCGCCAGCAGCTTGGCCATAGCAGGGGGCTCTGGGGCCAACGTCCTGACTTTC. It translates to CASSLAIAGGSGANVLTF.

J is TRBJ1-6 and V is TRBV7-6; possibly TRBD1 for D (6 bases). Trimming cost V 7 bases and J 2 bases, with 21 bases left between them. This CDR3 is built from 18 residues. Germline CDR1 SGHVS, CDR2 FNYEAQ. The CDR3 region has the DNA TGTGCCAGCAACCAAAGGGTGGACAGTTTGGCCTATAATTCACCCCTCCACTTT. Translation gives CASNQRVDSLAYNSPLHF.

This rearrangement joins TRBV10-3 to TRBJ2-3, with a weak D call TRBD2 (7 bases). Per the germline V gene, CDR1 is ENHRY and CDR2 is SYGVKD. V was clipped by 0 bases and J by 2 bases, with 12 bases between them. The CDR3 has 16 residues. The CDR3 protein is CAISESEGGPTDTQYF. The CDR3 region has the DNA TGTGCCATCAGTGAGTCAGAGGGGGGGCCCACAGATACGCAGTATTTT.

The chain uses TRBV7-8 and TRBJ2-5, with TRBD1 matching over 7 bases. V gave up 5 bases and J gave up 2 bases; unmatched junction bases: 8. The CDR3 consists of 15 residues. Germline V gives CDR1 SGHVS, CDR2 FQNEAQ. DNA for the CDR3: TGTGCCAGCAGCCGGAAGACAGGGTTGCAAGAGACCCAGTACTTC. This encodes CASSRKTGLQETQYF. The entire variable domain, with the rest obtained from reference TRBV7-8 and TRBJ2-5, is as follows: GAGVSQSPRYKVAKRGQDVALRCDPISGHVSLFWYQQALGQGPEFLTYFQNEAQLDKSGLPSDRFFAERPEGSVSTLKIQRTQQEDSAVYLCASSRKTGLQETQYFGPGTRLLVL.

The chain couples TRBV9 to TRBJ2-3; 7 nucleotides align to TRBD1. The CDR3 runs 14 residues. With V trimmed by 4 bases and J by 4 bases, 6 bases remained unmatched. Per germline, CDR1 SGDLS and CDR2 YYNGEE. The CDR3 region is CASSYARGPDTQYF. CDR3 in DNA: TGTGCCAGCAGCTACGCTAGGGGGCCAGATACGCAGTATTTT. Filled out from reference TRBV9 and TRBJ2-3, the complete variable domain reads DSGVTQTPKHLITATGQRVTLRCSPRSGDLSVYWYQQSLDQGLQFLIQYYNGEERAKGNILERFSAQQFPDLHSELNLSSLELGDSALYFCASSYARGPDTQYFGPGTRLTVL.

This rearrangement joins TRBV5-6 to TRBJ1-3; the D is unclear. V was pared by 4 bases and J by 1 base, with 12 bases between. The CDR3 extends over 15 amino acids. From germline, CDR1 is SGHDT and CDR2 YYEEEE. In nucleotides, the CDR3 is TGTGCCAGCAGCCCCGCGCAGGCTTCTGGAAACACCATATATTTT. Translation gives CASSPAQASGNTIYF.

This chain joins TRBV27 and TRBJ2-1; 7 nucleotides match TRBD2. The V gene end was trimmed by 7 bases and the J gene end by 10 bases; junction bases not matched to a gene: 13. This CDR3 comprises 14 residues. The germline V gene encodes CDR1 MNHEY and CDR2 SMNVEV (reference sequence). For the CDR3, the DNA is TGTGCCAGCACCAGCGGGATTCCTTCTGGGGAGCAGTTCTTC. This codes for CASTSGIPSGEQFF.

CDR3 amino acids: CASSQEGPRAYEQYF. The CDR3 DNA reads as TGCGCCAGCAGCCAAGAAGGGCCCAGGGCCTACGAGCAGTACTTC. The V call is TRBV4-3, the J call TRBJ2-7; D is possibly TRBD1 (5 bases). This CDR3 comprises 15 residues. The V gene lost 0 bases and the J gene lost 2 bases, with 11 bases spanning the gap. The germline V gene has CDR1 LGHNA and CDR2 YSLEER.

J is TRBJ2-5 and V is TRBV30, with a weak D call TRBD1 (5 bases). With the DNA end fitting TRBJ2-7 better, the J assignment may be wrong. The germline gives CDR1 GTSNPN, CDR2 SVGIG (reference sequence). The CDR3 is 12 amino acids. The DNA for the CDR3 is TGTGCCTGGAGTCCAGGGTGGGGCGAGCAGTACTTC. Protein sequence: CAWSPGWGEQYF.

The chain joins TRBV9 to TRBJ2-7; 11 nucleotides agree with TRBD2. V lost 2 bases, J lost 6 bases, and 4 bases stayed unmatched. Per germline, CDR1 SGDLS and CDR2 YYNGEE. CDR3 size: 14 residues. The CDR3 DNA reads TGTGCCAGCAGCGTCGCTAGCGGGGGGTTCGAGCAGTACTTC. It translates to CASSVASGGFEQYF.

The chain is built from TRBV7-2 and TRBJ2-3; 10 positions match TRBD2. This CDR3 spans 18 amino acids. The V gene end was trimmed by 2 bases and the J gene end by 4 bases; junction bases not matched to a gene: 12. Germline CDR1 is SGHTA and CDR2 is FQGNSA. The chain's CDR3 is CASSLSLAGAGAPDTQYF. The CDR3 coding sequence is TGTGCCAGCAGCTTATCTCTAGCGGGGGCCGGTGCCCCAGATACGCAGTATTTT.